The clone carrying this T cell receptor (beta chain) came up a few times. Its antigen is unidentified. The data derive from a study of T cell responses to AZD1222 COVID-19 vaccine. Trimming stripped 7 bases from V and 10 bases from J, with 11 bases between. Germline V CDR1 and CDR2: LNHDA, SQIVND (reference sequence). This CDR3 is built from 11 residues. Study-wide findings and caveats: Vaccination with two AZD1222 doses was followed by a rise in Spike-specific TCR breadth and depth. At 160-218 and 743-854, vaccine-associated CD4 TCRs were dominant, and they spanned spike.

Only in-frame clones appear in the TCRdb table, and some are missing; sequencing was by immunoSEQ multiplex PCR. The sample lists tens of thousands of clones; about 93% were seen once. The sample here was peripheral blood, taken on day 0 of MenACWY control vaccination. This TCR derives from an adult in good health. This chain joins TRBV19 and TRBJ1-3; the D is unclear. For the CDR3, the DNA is TGTGCCAGTACGCGGGTTGGGACCATATATTTT. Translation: CASTRVGTIYF.